This TCR beta chain was identified during a study of PD-1 blockade in classical Hodgkin lymphoma. The study's findings and limits: TCR diversity rose significantly by C4D1 in CD4+ but not CD8+ cells.

Trimming removed 6 bases from V and 0 bases from J, with 7 bases in between. The CDR3 consists of 13 residues. Germline V gives CDR1 MDHEN, CDR2 SYDVKM. For this clone: Its antigen is not known.

Some clones are missing from TCRdb's copy, which holds only in-frame ones; the method was immunoSEQ multiplex PCR. Of around 92,000 clones in the sample, about 83% were seen once. Sample time point: cycle 4 day 1 (C4D1), after 6 weeks of nivolumab. Relapse after autologous stem cell transplantation occurred in every patient, and brentuximab vedotin exposure varied. V usage is TRBV28 and J usage is TRBJ2-3; D possibly corresponds to TRBD1 (5 bases). The starting material was peripheral blood mononuclear cells (PBMCs), obtained before the fourth cycle of nivolumab. The origin of this receptor is a human donor with classical Hodgkin lymphoma. CDR3 coding DNA: TGTGCCAGCAGCTCAGGGAGCACAGATACGCAGTATTTT. This sequence encodes CASSSGSTDTQYF. Full variable domain (missing parts from reference TRBV28 and TRBJ2-3): DVKVTQSSRYLVKRTGEKVFLECVQDMDHENMFWYRQDPGLGLRLIYFSYDVKMKEKGDIPEGYSVSREKKERFSLILESASTNQTSMYLCASSSGSTDTQYFGPGTRLTVL.